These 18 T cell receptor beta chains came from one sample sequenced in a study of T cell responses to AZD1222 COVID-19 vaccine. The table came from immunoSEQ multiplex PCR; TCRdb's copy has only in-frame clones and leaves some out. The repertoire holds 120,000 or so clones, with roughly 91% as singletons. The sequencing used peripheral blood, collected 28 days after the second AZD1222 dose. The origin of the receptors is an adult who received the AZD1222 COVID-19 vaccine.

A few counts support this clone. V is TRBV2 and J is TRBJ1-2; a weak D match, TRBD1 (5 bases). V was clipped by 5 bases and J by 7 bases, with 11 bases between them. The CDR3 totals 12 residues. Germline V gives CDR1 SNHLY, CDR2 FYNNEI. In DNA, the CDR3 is TGTGCCAGCAGTTTCAGGGATCTTGGCTACACCTTC. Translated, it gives CASSFRDLGYTF. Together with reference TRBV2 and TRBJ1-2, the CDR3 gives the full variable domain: EPEVTQTPSHQVTQMGQEVILRCVPISNHLYFYWYRQILGQKVEFLVSFYNNEISEKSEIFDDQFSVERPDGSNFTLKIRSTKLEDSAMYFCASSFRDLGYTFGSGTRLTVV.

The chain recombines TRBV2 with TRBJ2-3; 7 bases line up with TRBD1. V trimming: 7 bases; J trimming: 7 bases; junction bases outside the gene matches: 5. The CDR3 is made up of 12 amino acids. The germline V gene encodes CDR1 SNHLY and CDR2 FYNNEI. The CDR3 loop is CASMGTAYTQYF. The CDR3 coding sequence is TGTGCCAGCATGGGGACAGCATATACGCAGTATTTT.

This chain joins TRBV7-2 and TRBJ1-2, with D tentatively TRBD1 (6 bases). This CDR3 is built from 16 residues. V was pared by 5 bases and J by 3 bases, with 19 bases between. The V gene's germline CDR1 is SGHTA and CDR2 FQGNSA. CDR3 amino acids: CASSHAGAGAHYGYTF. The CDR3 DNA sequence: TGTGCCAGCAGCCATGCCGGCGCGGGGGCGCACTATGGCTACACCTTC.

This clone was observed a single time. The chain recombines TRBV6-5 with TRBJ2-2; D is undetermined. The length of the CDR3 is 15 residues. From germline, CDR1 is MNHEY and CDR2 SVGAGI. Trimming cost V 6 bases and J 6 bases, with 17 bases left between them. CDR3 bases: TGTGCCAGCAGACTACAGAGATCGTGGTCCGGGGAGCTGTTTTTT. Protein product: CASRLQRSWSGELFF.

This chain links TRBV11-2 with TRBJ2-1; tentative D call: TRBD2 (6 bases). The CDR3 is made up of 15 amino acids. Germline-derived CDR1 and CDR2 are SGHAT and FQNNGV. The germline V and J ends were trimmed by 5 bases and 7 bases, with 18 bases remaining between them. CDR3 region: CASSSISGTPNEQFF. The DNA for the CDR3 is TGTGCCAGCAGCAGCATCTCCGGGACTCCGAATGAGCAGTTCTTC.

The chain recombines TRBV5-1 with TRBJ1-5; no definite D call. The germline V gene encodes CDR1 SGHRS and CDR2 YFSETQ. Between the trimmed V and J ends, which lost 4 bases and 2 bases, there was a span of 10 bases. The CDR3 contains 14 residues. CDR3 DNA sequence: TGCGCCAGCAGCCAAACCGGGGGCAATCAGCCCCAGCATTTT. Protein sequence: CASSQTGGNQPQHF.

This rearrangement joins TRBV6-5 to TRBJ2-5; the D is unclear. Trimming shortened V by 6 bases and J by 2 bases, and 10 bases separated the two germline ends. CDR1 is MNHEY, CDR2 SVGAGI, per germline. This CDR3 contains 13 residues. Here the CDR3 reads CASRVWEQETQYF. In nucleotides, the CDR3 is TGTGCCAGCAGGGTTTGGGAACAAGAGACCCAGTACTTC.

CDR3 sequence (DNA): TGTGCCAGCAGCGAAGGGGTTGTAGCCTACGAGCAGTACTTC. Amino acid sequence: CASSEGVVAYEQYF. The J gene is TRBJ2-7, the V gene TRBV9, with a tentative D call TRBD1 (5 bases). The CDR3 is 14 amino acids. Germline CDR1 reads SGDLS; CDR2 reads YYNGEE. The V end lost 3 bases, the J end lost 2 bases, and 12 bases lay between the germline ends.

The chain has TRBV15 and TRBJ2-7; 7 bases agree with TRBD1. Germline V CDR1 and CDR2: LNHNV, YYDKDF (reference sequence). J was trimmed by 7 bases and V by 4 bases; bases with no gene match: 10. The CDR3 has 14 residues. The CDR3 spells CATSTDRVLREQYF. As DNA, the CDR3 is TGTGCCACCAGCACCGACAGGGTTCTTCGGGAGCAGTACTTC.

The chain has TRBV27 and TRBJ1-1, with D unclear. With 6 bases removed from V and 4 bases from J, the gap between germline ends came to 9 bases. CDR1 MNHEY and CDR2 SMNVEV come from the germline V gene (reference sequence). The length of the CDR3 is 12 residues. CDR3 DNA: TGTGCCAGCAGCTTAAGAAGCACTGAAGCTTTCTTT. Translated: CASSLRSTEAFF.

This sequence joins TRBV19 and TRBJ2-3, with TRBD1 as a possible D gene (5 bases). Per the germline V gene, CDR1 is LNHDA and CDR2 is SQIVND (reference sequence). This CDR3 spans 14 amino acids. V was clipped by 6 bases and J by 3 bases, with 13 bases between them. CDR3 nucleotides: TGTGCCAGTAGGCAGCAGGGTAGTACAGATACGCAGTATTTT. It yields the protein CASRQQGSTDTQYF.

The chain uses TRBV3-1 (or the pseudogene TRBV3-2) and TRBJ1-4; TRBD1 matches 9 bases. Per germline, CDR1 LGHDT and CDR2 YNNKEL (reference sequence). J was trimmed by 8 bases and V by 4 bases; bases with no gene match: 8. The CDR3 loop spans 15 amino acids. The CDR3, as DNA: TGTGCCAGCAGCCCACAGGGGGCATATGGGGAAAAACTGTTTTTT. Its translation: CASSPQGAYGEKLFF.

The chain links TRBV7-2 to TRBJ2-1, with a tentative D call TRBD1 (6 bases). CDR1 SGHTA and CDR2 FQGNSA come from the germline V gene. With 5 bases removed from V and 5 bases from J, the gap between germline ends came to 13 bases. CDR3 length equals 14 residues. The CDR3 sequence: CASSVSDRHNEQFF. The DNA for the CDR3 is TGTGCCAGCAGCGTATCGGACAGACACAATGAGCAGTTCTTC.

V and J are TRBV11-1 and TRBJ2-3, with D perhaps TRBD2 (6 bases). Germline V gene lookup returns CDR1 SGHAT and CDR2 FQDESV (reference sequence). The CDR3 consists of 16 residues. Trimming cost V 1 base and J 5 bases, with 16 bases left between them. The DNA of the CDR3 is TGTGCCAGCAGCTTAGTGGCGGGGATAGGCGGAGATACGCAGTATTTT. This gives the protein CASSLVAGIGGDTQYF.

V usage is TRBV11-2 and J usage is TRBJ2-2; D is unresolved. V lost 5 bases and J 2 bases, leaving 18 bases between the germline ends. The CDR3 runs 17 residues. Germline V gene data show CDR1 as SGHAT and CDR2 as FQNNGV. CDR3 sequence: CASSLARATDNTGELFF. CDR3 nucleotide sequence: TGTGCCAGCAGCCTCGCAAGGGCTACCGATAACACCGGGGAGCTGTTTTTT.

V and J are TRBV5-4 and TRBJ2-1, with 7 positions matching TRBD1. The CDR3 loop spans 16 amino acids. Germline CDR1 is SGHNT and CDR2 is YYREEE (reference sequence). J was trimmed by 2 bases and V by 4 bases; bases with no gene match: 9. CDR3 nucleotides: TGTGCCAGCAGCATTGCTAGGACAGGAACCTACAATGAGCAGTTCTTC. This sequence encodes CASSIARTGTYNEQFF.

The CDR3 DNA is TGTGCCAGCAGCTCCCCCCTGCCGGGCTATGGCTACACCTTC. Its translation is CASSSPLPGYGYTF. This chain uses TRBV7-2 with TRBJ1-2; the D is unclear. Germline CDR1 is SGHTA and CDR2 is FQGNSA. V was shortened by 4 bases and J by 4 bases, with 13 bases between the two germline ends. CDR3 size: 14 residues.

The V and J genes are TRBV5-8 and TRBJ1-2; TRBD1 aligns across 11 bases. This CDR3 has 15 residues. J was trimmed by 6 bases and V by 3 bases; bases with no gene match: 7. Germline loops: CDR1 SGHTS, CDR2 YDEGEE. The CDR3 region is CASSYPRDRGNGYTF. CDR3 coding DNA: TGTGCCAGCAGCTACCCCCGGGACAGGGGGAATGGCTACACCTTC. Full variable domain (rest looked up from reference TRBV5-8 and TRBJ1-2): EAGVTQSPTHLIKTRGQQATLRCSPISGHTSVYWYQQALGLGLQFLLWYDEGEERNRGNFPPRFSGRQFPNYSSELNVNALELEDSALYLCASSYPRDRGNGYTFGSGTRLTVV.